This T cell receptor (beta chain) was observed in a study of T cell changes during pregnancy in multiple sclerosis. This clone occurred a few times. This CDR3 is 13 amino acids long. Germline V lookup: CDR1 SGHNT, CDR2 YYREEE (reference sequence). V was clipped by 4 bases and J by 1 base, with 8 bases between them. Measured with immunoSEQ multiplex PCR; TCRdb has only the in-frame clones, and not every one. Here the sample spans under 50,000 clones, 70% to 90% being singletons. The sample was CD4+ T cells from peripheral blood mononuclear cells, taken before pregnancy. This chain links TRBV5-4 with TRBJ2-5; D is ambiguous. This sequence originates from a female donor with multiple sclerosis, enrolled in a pregnancy study. CDR3 region: CASSTYSQETQYF. The DNA of the CDR3 is TGTGCCAGCAGCACCTATTCCCAAGAGACCCAGTACTTC.